The 12 T cell receptor beta chains given below trace back to one sample, sequenced in a study of shared clonotypes between healthy human individuals (dated by TCRdb to the early 2020s). For the CD8 naive samples, CD45RO-negative cells were positively selected for CCR7, yielding a CD45RA+CCR7+ population from which TemRA cells were excluded. The library was made by the immunoSEQ multiplex PCR assay. In TCRdb, the immuneACCESS table is reduced to in-frame sequences with V and J assigned. These tables do not hold every clone; where another copy was compared, an unresolved V gene accounts for under half, and the others remain unexplained. This sample holds more than 600,000 clones; just over 90% were observed only once. Roughly 22% of the sample lies in the top ten. The sequencing input was naive CD8+ T cells sorted from blood. The cell subset or site tag for this specimen amounts to: CD45RA+CCR7+. The receptors were sampled from a young man in good health.

The chain recombines TRBV4-1 with TRBJ2-2; 7 bases match TRBD1. The V gene's germline CDR1 is MGHRA and CDR2 YSYEKL. The CDR3 is made up of 16 amino acids. V was pared by 0 bases and J by 3 bases, with 4 bases of the junction left unmatched. The CDR3 DNA sequence: TGCGCCAGCAGCCAAGATGCAGGGGGATACACCGGGGAGCTGTTTTTT. Its protein is CASSQDAGGYTGELFF.

V is TRBV28 and J is TRBJ2-5; perhaps D is TRBD1 or TRBD2 (6 bases each). Trimming cost V 5 bases and J 5 bases, with 15 bases left between them. The CDR3 spans 14 residues. Germline V gene sequence: CDR1 MDHEN, CDR2 SYDVKM. DNA for the CDR3: TGTGCCAGCAGTCCGACTGGGGGGCCCGAGACCCAGTACTTC. This translates into CASSPTGGPETQYF.

Here the CDR3 DNA reads TGTGCCAGCAGACCATCGGCACTTTCCTATGAGCAGTTCTTC. Amino acid sequence: CASRPSALSYEQFF. This rearrangement joins TRBV7-8 to TRBJ2-1; D remains ambiguous. This CDR3 has 14 amino acids. V was pared by 6 bases and J by 8 bases, with 17 bases between. Per germline, CDR1 SGHVS and CDR2 FQNEAQ.

In regard to this clone: Other DNA sequences in the sample encode the same CDR3. This chain connects TRBV27 to TRBJ2-1; TRBD2 matches at 9 bases. V was pared by 0 bases and J by 4 bases, with 4 bases of the junction left unmatched. The CDR3 covers 16 residues. CDR1 is MNHEY and CDR2 is SMNVEV in the germline V gene (reference sequence). In nucleotides, the CDR3 is TGTGCCAGCAGTTTATCGGCTAGCGGGACTTACAATGAGCAGTTCTTC. Its translation is CASSLSASGTYNEQFF.

The chain carries TRBV4-3 and TRBJ2-7, with D possibly TRBD2 on 6 matching bases. V was cut by 0 bases and J by 6 bases, with 21 bases left in between. The CDR3 is 17 residues long. CDR1 and CDR2 (germline): LGHNA, YSLEER. CDR3 nucleotides: TGCGCCAGCAGCCAAGATCGTCGGGAGCTATCAACTGGCGAGCAGTACTTC. Translating it yields CASSQDRRELSTGEQYF.

The chain is built from TRBV2 and TRBJ2-1; 7 bases are shared with TRBD1. This CDR3 has 12 residues. Germline V gives CDR1 SNHLY, CDR2 FYNNEI. With V trimmed by 9 bases and J by 6 bases, 5 bases remained unmatched. In nucleotides, the CDR3 is TGTGCCAGGAAGACAGGGTCCAATGAGCAGTTCTTC. Translation gives CARKTGSNEQFF.

This chain connects TRBV4-3 to TRBJ2-3, with D possibly being TRBD1 (6 bases). The CDR3 loop spans 16 amino acids. Germline loops: CDR1 LGHNA, CDR2 YSLEER. V lost 0 bases and J lost 2, with 12 bases in between. CDR3 sequence (DNA): TGCGCCAGCAGCCAAGACGCTGGGACAATCACAGATACGCAGTATTTT. This gives the protein CASSQDAGTITDTQYF.

The V and J genes are TRBV6-1 and TRBJ2-2; D may be TRBD2 (5 bases). CDR1 is MNHNS, CDR2 SASEGT, per germline. The CDR3 covers 16 residues. Trimming removed 3 bases from V and 4 bases from J, with 15 bases in between. The DNA of the CDR3 is TGTGCCAGCAGTGACTTTGAAGCGGAAGGCACCGGGGAGCTGTTTTTT. It yields the protein CASSDFEAEGTGELFF.

This chain connects TRBV5-1 to TRBJ2-7; D unresolved. Germline V gene data show CDR1 as SGHRS and CDR2 as YFSETQ. The CDR3 runs to 15 residues. V lost 0 bases and J lost 2, with 12 bases in between. CDR3 loop: CASSLGRIRTYEQYF. In DNA, the CDR3 is TGCGCCAGCAGCTTGGGACGGATCAGAACCTACGAGCAGTACTTC. The full variable domain, in which reference TRBV5-1 and TRBJ2-7 provide the parts outside the CDR3, is KAGVTQTPRYLIKTRGQQVTLSCSPISGHRSVSWYQQTPGQGLQFLFEYFSETQRNKGNFPGRFSGRQFSNSRSEMNVSTLELGDSALYLCASSLGRIRTYEQYFGPGTRLTVT.

The genes are TRBV27 and TRBJ2-6; TRBD1 might be the D (5 bases). CDR1 and CDR2 (germline): MNHEY, SMNVEV (reference sequence). V dropped 4 bases and J dropped 5 bases, with 9 bases sitting between them. The CDR3 totals 14 residues. CDR3: CASSSGLRANVLTF. The CDR3, as DNA: TGTGCCAGCAGTTCAGGGCTTCGGGCCAACGTCCTGACTTTC.

The chain has TRBV5-7 and TRBJ1-5, with D tentatively TRBD1 (6 bases). TRBV5-7 is an ORF, and what it does is uncertain. The CDR3 loop spans 18 amino acids. Deletions cut 4 bases from V and 0 bases from J, with 20 bases between. The CDR3 DNA follows: TGTGCCAGCAGCCCGAGGGGAACAGGGTGCTATAGCAATCAGCCCCAGCATTTT. Amino acids: CASSPRGTGCYSNQPQHF.

Worth noting for this clone: One end of the junction varies from germline; a read error may be responsible. The chain uses TRBV7-7 and TRBJ2-1; D remains unclear. Germline loops: CDR1 SSHAT, CDR2 FNYEAQ (reference sequence). The CDR3 extends over 14 amino acids. CDR3 sequence: CASSYRIENNEQFF. The CDR3 nucleotides are TGTGCTAGCAGCTACCGGATAGAAAACAATGAGCAGTTCTTC.